This is a list of T cell receptor beta chains from one sample in a study of breast tumors, draining lymph nodes, adjacent tissues. From the multiplex PCR reads, TCRdb called clonotypes with MiXCR, one entry per CDR3 protein. This sample has 24,000 or so distinct CDR3 sequences, with 20% to 25% found just once. Specimen: breast tumor tissue. These receptors all stem from a female donor with breast cancer. Some clones in this sample may be carry-over from other donors' samples. The CDR3 runs from the conserved cysteine through the conserved F or W.

v_call: TRBV28
j_call: TRBJ1-6
cdr3_aa: CASSPMWASMGSPLHF

v_call: TRBV5-1
j_call: TRBJ1-4
cdr3_aa: CAGSLGRDVRMEKLFF

v_call: TRBV28
j_call: TRBJ2-7
cdr3_aa: CASSFGLAGLTEQYF

v_call: TRBV5-6
j_call: TRBJ2-3
cdr3_aa: CASSTGNRPDTQYF

v_call: TRBV20-1
j_call: TRBJ2-3
cdr3_aa: CSARDLDSPSGRSTDTQYF

v_call: TRBV5-1
j_call: TRBJ2-3
cdr3_aa: CASSLEFSTDTQYF

v_call: TRBV2
j_call: TRBJ2-1
cdr3_aa: CASMARSSYNEQFF

v_call: TRBV20-1
j_call: TRBJ1-1
cdr3_aa: CSARGVHGVGTEAFF

v_call: TRBV3-1
j_call: TRBJ2-7
cdr3_aa: CAAGRYEQYF

v_call: TRBV5-1
j_call: TRBJ2-3
cdr3_aa: CASSTSGTSGTDTQYF

v_call: TRBV4-2
j_call: TRBJ2-7
cdr3_aa: CASSQAAPYEQYF

v_call: TRBV28
j_call: TRBJ1-3
cdr3_aa: CASSLGGLGTLSGNTIYF

v_call: TRBV10-3
j_call: TRBJ2-3
cdr3_aa: CAISESVGTDTQYF